This TCR beta chain came from a study of control samples from healthy donors and cancer patients. V lost 8 bases, J lost 9 bases, and 16 bases stayed unmatched. CDR3 size: 16 residues. CDR1 and CDR2 (germline): MDHEN, SYDVKM. Repertoires were generated with immunoSEQ multiplex PCR, while TCRdb's copy carries only in-frame clones and drops some. The table includes 150,000 to 200,000 clones, 85% to 95% detected once. This chain connects TRBV28 to TRBJ1-5, with 10 bases that match TRBD1. The sequenced material came from blood. The clonotype comes from a woman aged 18-29 years in good health. The CDR3 DNA reads TGTGCCAGCCTCCTAGGGACAGGGGCCTATTTACGGCCCCAGCATTTT. Amino acid sequence: CASLLGTGAYLRPQHF.